The rows below give T cell receptor beta chains drawn from one sample of a study of T cell changes during pregnancy in multiple sclerosis. Sequenced by immunoSEQ multiplex PCR; TCRdb stores in-frame clones only, minus some. The sample includes 53,000 or so clones, 94% seen only once; the top ten take about 0.5%. The source material was CD4+ T cells from peripheral blood mononuclear cells, sampled in the second trimester of pregnancy. The receptors were gathered from a female donor with multiple sclerosis, enrolled in a pregnancy study. Each CDR3 is given with its conserved first and last residue. Each record gives: V gene, J gene, CDR3 protein.

v_call: TRBV7-9; j_call: TRBJ2-3; cdr3_aa: CASSAADTQYF
v_call: TRBV7-8; j_call: TRBJ1-2; cdr3_aa: CASSKGQGGYGYTF
v_call: TRBV7-3; j_call: TRBJ2-3; cdr3_aa: CASRLSGGARNTQYF
v_call: TRBV9; j_call: TRBJ1-2; cdr3_aa: CASSVGISIAGDYGYTF
v_call: TRBV5-6; j_call: TRBJ2-1; cdr3_aa: CASSPPDSNEQFF
v_call: TRBV7-2; j_call: TRBJ1-4; cdr3_aa: CASSPQTGPNEKLFF
v_call: TRBV6-5; j_call: TRBJ1-3; cdr3_aa: CASSYTVSSGNTIYF
v_call: TRBV6-1; j_call: TRBJ1-2; cdr3_aa: CASSLLGQGAYGYTF
v_call: TRBV6-1; j_call: TRBJ1-1; cdr3_aa: CASVDRGLDTEAFF
v_call: TRBV19; j_call: TRBJ1-2; cdr3_aa: CASSILPSNYGYTF
v_call: TRBV4-3; j_call: TRBJ1-3; cdr3_aa: CASSQAVTGGGGGNTIYF
v_call: TRBV7-3; j_call: TRBJ1-2; cdr3_aa: CASSRDRGSYGYTF
v_call: TRBV18; j_call: TRBJ2-3; cdr3_aa: CASSPELALNRGDTQYF
v_call: TRBV7-2; j_call: TRBJ1-5; cdr3_aa: CASSLGQGAQPQHF
v_call: TRBV29-1; j_call: TRBJ1-3; cdr3_aa: CSVATLVNSRSGNTIYF
v_call: TRBV19; j_call: TRBJ2-3; cdr3_aa: CASRPRGVTDTQYF
v_call: TRBV7-2; j_call: TRBJ2-6; cdr3_aa: CASSLVSGGANVLTF
v_call: TRBV5-4; j_call: TRBJ2-3; cdr3_aa: CASSGTSGGRSTDTQYF
v_call: TRBV7-9; j_call: TRBJ2-3; cdr3_aa: CASSLVQGIGTADTQYF
v_call: TRBV13; j_call: TRBJ2-7; cdr3_aa: CASSRNSYEQYF
v_call: TRBV5-8; j_call: TRBJ2-3; cdr3_aa: CASSLGLAGSDTQYF
v_call: TRBV5-4; j_call: TRBJ2-2; cdr3_aa: CASSLGGWVTNTGELFF
v_call: TRBV9; j_call: TRBJ1-3; cdr3_aa: CASSPRPPNKGLSGNTIYF
v_call: TRBV19; j_call: TRBJ1-3; cdr3_aa: CASNAAGNTIYF
v_call: TRBV7-2; j_call: TRBJ1-4; cdr3_aa: CASSLPGPPNEKLFF
v_call: TRBV19; j_call: TRBJ1-6; cdr3_aa: CASSSQTWSGLNSPLHF
v_call: TRBV11-2; j_call: TRBJ2-7; cdr3_aa: CASSLVRGGLGEQYF
v_call: TRBV6-5; j_call: TRBJ1-1; cdr3_aa: CASSSTGLGNTEAFF
v_call: TRBV27; j_call: TRBJ1-4; cdr3_aa: CASKGSRRGGNEKLFF
v_call: TRBV9; j_call: TRBJ1-2; cdr3_aa: CASSGQGAPRYGYTF
v_call: TRBV2; j_call: TRBJ2-1; cdr3_aa: CASSEAVQFF
v_call: TRBV5-4; j_call: TRBJ1-3; cdr3_aa: CASSLFSRENTIYF
v_call: TRBV11-2; j_call: TRBJ1-5; cdr3_aa: CASSLGGGGNQPQHF
v_call: TRBV19; j_call: TRBJ2-2; cdr3_aa: CASSTLAGGLGELFF
v_call: TRBV5-8; j_call: TRBJ2-1; cdr3_aa: CASIRGSSSYNEQFF
v_call: TRBV5-1; j_call: TRBJ2-1; cdr3_aa: CASSRAPSGRGVSSSYNEQFF
v_call: TRBV6-5; j_call: TRBJ1-2; cdr3_aa: CASSYSREGYGYTF
v_call: TRBV2; j_call: TRBJ1-2; cdr3_aa: CASRGLAPINGYTF
v_call: TRBV15; j_call: TRBJ2-2; cdr3_aa: CATSILNAGELFF
v_call: TRBV19; j_call: TRBJ2-3; cdr3_aa: CASSKAGGSTDTQYF
v_call: TRBV14; j_call: TRBJ1-1; cdr3_aa: CASTLSASTEAFF
v_call: TRBV7-8; j_call: TRBJ1-2; cdr3_aa: CASSFREDYTF
v_call: TRBV5-1; j_call: TRBJ2-7; cdr3_aa: CASSLGQGTFYEQYF
v_call: TRBV21-1; j_call: TRBJ2-7; cdr3_aa: CASSKATSWDRGFRYEQYF
v_call: TRBV2; j_call: TRBJ1-2; cdr3_aa: CATPTQRGFYGYTF
v_call: TRBV15; j_call: TRBJ2-7; cdr3_aa: CATSRDRQGPYEQYF
v_call: TRBV2; j_call: TRBJ1-2; cdr3_aa: CASSGQGLGYGYTF
v_call: TRBV10-3; j_call: TRBJ2-7; cdr3_aa: CAISTDSGYEQYF
v_call: TRBV29-1; j_call: TRBJ1-1; cdr3_aa: CSVPDGGSTEAFF
v_call: TRBV7-6; j_call: TRBJ2-3; cdr3_aa: CASSSLGRLAADTQYF
v_call: TRBV6-6; j_call: TRBJ2-7; cdr3_aa: CASSSGQGIPEQYF
v_call: TRBV7-2; j_call: TRBJ1-2; cdr3_aa: CASSLEAGRDYGYTF
v_call: TRBV5-1; j_call: TRBJ2-2; cdr3_aa: CASIGGTGGVTGELFF
v_call: TRBV5-1; j_call: TRBJ2-1; cdr3_aa: CASVKTSGGAIDEQFF
v_call: TRBV18; j_call: TRBJ2-2; cdr3_aa: CASSPWQLHRGAVF
v_call: TRBV5-6; j_call: TRBJ1-2; cdr3_aa: CASSKTGFYGYTF
v_call: TRBV6-9; j_call: TRBJ2-7; cdr3_aa: CASILCWDCAYEQYF